This T cell receptor (beta chain) was sequenced in a study of CD8+ T cells in alopecia areata. Findings and caveats of the study: Whereas mice showed it more clearly, TCR sharing across patients was murkier, possibly because of HLA.

After isolation, RNA underwent reverse transcription to generate cDNA as the sequencing template. The assay was immunoSEQ multiplex PCR, and TCRdb's table has in-frame clones only and misses some. The table includes 120,000 or so clones, around 50% detected once. The V gene's germline CDR1 is DFQATT and CDR2 SNEGSKA (reference sequence). Trimming removed 6 bases from V and 5 bases from J, with 8 bases in between. The CDR3 runs 11 residues. Regarding this clone: Its antigen is unknown.

Lesional scalp punch biopsies and peripheral blood were collected from alopecia areata patients. This rearrangement joins TRBV20-1 to TRBJ2-1; no firm D call. The source is a human donor with alopecia areata. What was sequenced was NKG2D-low CD8+ T cells sorted from blood. The CDR3 spells CSANSNNEQFF. The CDR3 region has the DNA TGCAGTGCCAACAGCAACAATGAGCAGTTCTTC.